This T cell receptor beta chain is from a study of blood T cells in healthy people across ages. Comments on this clonotype: Its antigen is unknown.

At least 6 million PBMCs were isolated per sample. Extracted total RNA amounted to at least 5.5 micrograms for each sample. For the second PCR, which ran for about 6 to 11 cycles, a sample-barcoded 5' primer and a J-beta primer mix were used. Carrying 12 random nucleotides, a template-switch adaptor labeled each individual cDNA molecule. In TCRdb, the 5' RACE reads were re-called with MiXCR into one record per CDR3 protein. The data show about 1.5 million distinct CDR3 sequences, about 45% seen once. Study-level results: Both higher diversity and more naive CD4+ cells marked long-lived donors when set against aged donors.

V was pared by 6 bases and J by 8 bases, with 13 bases between. The CDR3 has 12 residues. Germline V gives CDR1 DFQATT, CDR2 SNEGSKA (reference sequence). The sample was blood. This clonotype was sampled from a woman between 18 and 29 years old in good health. The chain uses TRBV20-1 and TRBJ1-4; tentatively, D is TRBD1 (5 bases). The CDR3 nucleotides read TGCAGTGCAGCGGGCGGGGGAGAAAAACTGTTTTTT. This translates into CSAAGGGEKLFF.